This paragraph covers one TCR beta chain sequence. Its specificity is not known. The method was immunoSEQ multiplex PCR; TCRdb's version includes in-frame clones alone and lacks a portion of them. The sample shows 15,000 to 20,000 clones, about 93% of them seen only once. Germline V gene data show CDR1 as LGHNA and CDR2 as YSLEER. This CDR3 spans 16 amino acids. Unmatched junction bases numbered 9, after V lost 3 bases and J lost 8 bases. The sample comes from a study of T cell repertoires in ileal Crohn's disease. Study at large: About half received postoperative treatment, about a dozen with thiopurines and 15 to 20 anti-TNF. Study-wide results and caveats: Compared with CD4 T cells, sorted CD8 cells carried more expanded clones.

The sample comprised ileal tissue. The J gene is TRBJ1-4, the V gene TRBV4-3; 10 nucleotides align to TRBD1. The TCR originated in an adult with Crohn's disease. CDR3 coding DNA: TGCGCCAGCAGCCAGAATTCCGGGACAGGGGCAGAAAAACTGTTTTTT. Its translation: CASSQNSGTGAEKLFF.